This entry describes one T cell receptor beta chain. The target of this receptor is not known. From the cysteine through the phenylalanine, the CDR3 covers 16 amino acids. The DNA is not on file. Looking up the germline V gene yields CDR1 MNHNS and CDR2 SASEGT. These data are taken from a study of monozygotic twins with inflammatory bowel disease (dated by TCRdb to about 2019). Study-wide context: The full study comprised some 30 monozygotic twin pairs: nine German pairs (four IBD-concordant, five IBD-discordant) and 19 IBD-discordant Danish pairs. Each individual had, on average, about 151 000 unique TCRalpha sequences and 181 000 unique TCRbeta sequences available for analysis. Within discordant pairs, disease-associated traits were sought mainly by comparing IBD patients with their genetically identical healthy co-twins. What the study reported, not specific to this receptor: No single strong signal or clonotype linked to IBD turned up in the results, so the idea that one exists was not supported. The analysis was unable to tell apart different T cell subtypes. Background noise and inter-individual variability may have been introduced into the repertoires by the differing immunosuppressive treatments among patients. Compared with healthy twins, IBD patients shared fewer clonotypes with other individuals, and the difference was most pronounced in patients with signs of disease activity. Concordant and discordant twins showed no difference in repertoire similarity, possibly because of limited statistical power. TCRbeta repertoire diversity, by inverse Simpson index, was decreased in IBD patients compared with their healthy co-twins.

Receptors were amplified or captured by 5' RACE. For each TCR library, approximately 3.5 ug of total RNA was used. For each sample, cDNA synthesis with SMARTScribe reverse transcriptase was split into eight separate reactions. During cDNA synthesis, template switching was used to introduce unique molecular identifiers that contained a 6-nucleotide sample barcode. TCRalpha and TCRbeta cDNA was amplified by two nested PCRs of about 15 and 9 cycles, with bead purification after each PCR. Before amplification, cDNA was treated with uracil DNA-glycosylase and purified using the QIAquick PCR purification kit. The second PCR was the step at which Illumina TruSeq-compatible adapters and sample-specific barcodes were added. TapeStation and Qubit were used to check library quality and concentration, and approximately 5.4 ng of each library was pooled. Pooled libraries were sequenced on an Illumina HiSeq2500 single-index Rapid Run with 2 x 100 bp reads and custom sequencing primers. As for how the authors treated the data: MiGEC version 1.2.6 was used for UMI-based consensus assembly, which corrected PCR and sequencing errors. MiXCR version 2.1.1 was used for V(D)J alignment, clonotype assembly and CDR3 extraction. Normalisation of gene usage, clonotype sharing and MAIT/NKT TCR abundance was achieved by analysing the top 1000, 10 000 and 20 000 clonotypes per sample. After downsampling to 27 000 UMIs, diversity was calculated as the inverse Simpson index using the vegan R package. Paired Mann-Whitney U tests were applied to discordant twin pairs, with Benjamini-Hochberg correction for multiple testing. Reprocessed by TCRdb, the reads give a single entry per CDR3 protein sequence, without DNA. In this record, the V and J calls reflect TCRdb's handling and not the investigators' own analysis. This specimen's table enumerates about 380,000 distinct CDR3 sequences. In total, the top ten clones hold 2.5% to 3% of the sample.

From each donor, a roughly 2.6 ml peripheral blood sample was collected into PAXgene tubes and stored at -80 degrees C. Total RNA was isolated from whole blood with the PAXgene blood miRNA kit on an automated QIAcube, without T cell sorting. Peripheral blood from monozygotic twin pairs concordant or discordant for inflammatory bowel disease was subjected to deep TCRalpha and TCRbeta repertoire profiling with unique molecular barcoding. Smoking habits were recorded for all twin pairs, and each individual was classified as a current, former or never smoker. The specimen sequenced was blood. This receptor was taken from a human donor with ulcerative colitis or Crohn's disease, or a healthy co-twin of an affected twin (not recorded which). The rearrangement combines TRBV6-1 with TRBJ2-4; TCRdb calls TRBD1, which cannot be checked without DNA. CDR3 region: CASSSTGGRGKNIQYF.